Below, 6 T cell receptor beta chains from the same sample are listed, as sequenced in a study of T-cell reconstitution after alpha-beta-depleted transplantation in children. Study-level points and caveats: When one year had passed after transplant, most T-cell counts and diversity came from newly produced T cells.

Preparation of the TCRbeta library involved a method that used unique molecular identifiers. TCRdb called the PCR reads again in MiXCR, with one record for every CDR3 protein. The repertoire consists of fewer than 350,000 distinct CDR3 sequences, with 7.5% to 9% occurring once and the leading ten covering approximately 8.6%. Their cognate antigens are unknown. The sample here was peripheral blood, taken 360 days after TCRalphabeta/CD19-depleted stem cell transplant. The receptor set was obtained from a female patient aged 2-9 years who had a stem cell transplant for Fanconi anemia, so the T cells may come from the graft donor.

The sample holds many counts of this clonotype. This rearrangement joins TRBV12-3 or TRBV12-4 to TRBJ1-2; D not resolved. This CDR3 spans 13 amino acids. V gave up 5 bases and J gave up 7 bases, with 14 bases separating them. This CDR3 is CASSPDLGLGYTF. The DNA of the CDR3 is TGTGCCAGCAGTCCAGACTTAGGTCTTGGCTACACCTTC.

This clonotype was recorded many times. This chain uses TRBV6-5 with TRBJ2-7; the D call may be TRBD1 or TRBD2 (5 bases each). Trimming took off 4 bases at V and 0 bases at J, with 13 bases between the two ends. The CDR3 loop spans 15 amino acids. Germline assignment: CDR1 MNHEY and CDR2 SVGAGI. CDR3 DNA: TGTGCCAGCAGTTCACGGGACCAATCCTCCTACGAGCAGTACTTC. Amino acid sequence: CASSSRDQSSYEQYF.

The genes are TRBV11-1 and TRBJ2-5; 12 bases fit TRBD2. V gave up 5 bases and J gave up 1 base; unmatched junction bases: 8. CDR1 is SGHAT and CDR2 is FQDESV in the germline V gene (reference sequence). The CDR3 length is 17 residues. The CDR3 DNA is TGTGCCAGCAGCCGAAGGCTAGCGGGGGGGTTCCAAGAGACCCAGTACTTC. Translation: CASSRRLAGGFQETQYF.

This sequence joins TRBV10-2 and TRBJ1-1, with D possibly TRBD1 on 5 matching bases. V lost 8 bases and J 0 bases, leaving 13 bases between the germline ends. The CDR3 contains 14 residues. Germline values: CDR1 WSHSY, CDR2 SAAADI. The CDR3 DNA reads as TGCGCCAGCGGTTTTGCAGGGATGAACACTGAAGCTTTCTTT. Translation: CASGFAGMNTEAFF.

The J gene is TRBJ2-1, the V gene TRBV3-1; 9 nucleotides line up with TRBD1. The CDR3 has 14 amino acids. From germline, CDR1 is LGHDT and CDR2 YNNKEL (reference sequence). Trimming took 5 bases from V and 9 from J; bases not matched to a gene: 8. The CDR3 loop reads CASSYITGGGEQFF. The CDR3 DNA follows: TGTGCCAGCAGCTATATCACAGGGGGCGGTGAGCAGTTCTTC.

This clonotype has more than one count but fewer than ten. Here the CDR3 DNA reads TGTGCCAGCAGCACCGGGGACAAATCCTACGAGCAGTACTTC. It codes for CASSTGDKSYEQYF. This rearrangement joins TRBV13 to TRBJ2-7; the D gene is possibly TRBD1 (6 bases). The CDR3 contains 14 residues. Germline V CDR1 and CDR2: PRHDT, FYEKMQ (reference sequence). The V end was cut by 5 bases, the J end by 1 base, with 12 bases between.